Presented here are 17 T cell receptor beta chains from one specimen sequenced in a study of blood T cell repertoires in COVID-19. Sequencing used immunoSEQ multiplex PCR; TCRdb keeps in-frame clones, though not all of them. This sample has about 200,000 clones, with more than 70% found just once. Sequencing was performed on peripheral blood. The source is a man aged 18 to 30 with active or convalescent COVID-19.

This clone was detected only a few times. The chain links TRBV5-1 to TRBJ2-2, with 8 nucleotides matching TRBD2. V dropped 0 bases and J dropped 6; count of bases not matched to a gene: 13. Germline V gene lookup returns CDR1 SGHRS and CDR2 YFSETQ. The CDR3 has 18 residues. CDR3 bases: TGCGCCAGCAGCTTGGAAGGGTTCGGGAGGGCCGAAGCCGGGGAGCTGTTTTTT. Translation: CASSLEGFGRAEAGELFF. The full variable domain, rest sourced from reference TRBV5-1 and TRBJ2-2, is KAGVTQTPRYLIKTRGQQVTLSCSPISGHRSVSWYQQTPGQGLQFLFEYFSETQRNKGNFPGRFSGRQFSNSRSEMNVSTLELGDSALYLCASSLEGFGRAEAGELFFGEGSRLTVL.

The rearrangement links TRBV14 to TRBJ1-4; 10 nucleotides align to TRBD1. The V gene's germline CDR1 is SGHDN and CDR2 FVKESK. V trimming: 4 bases; J trimming: 11 bases; junction bases outside the gene matches: 16. The CDR3 contains 17 residues. CDR3 residues: CASSRGTGVSDFGKLFF. The CDR3 region has the DNA TGTGCCAGCAGCCGTGGGACAGGGGTGTCCGATTTCGGGAAACTGTTTTTT.

The V and J genes are TRBV12-2 and TRBJ2-7; TRBD2, the table's D call, lacks a check against the DNA. TRBV12-2 is designated a pseudogene. This CDR3 spans 16 amino acids. In nucleotides, the CDR3 is TGTGCAAGTCGCACCAGGCTAGCGGGAGCCCGCTACGAGCAGTACTTC. Translating it yields CASRTRLAGARYEQYF.

The chain uses TRBV11-2 and TRBJ2-7, with 9 bases that match TRBD2. The CDR3 is 15 residues long. The germline V gene encodes CDR1 SGHAT and CDR2 FQNNGV. Losses at the gene ends were 5 bases for V and 5 bases for J; bases not matched to a gene: 10. The CDR3 DNA reads TGTGCCAGCAGCCGACGTGCTAGCGGGGACCACGAGCAGTACTTC. Amino acids: CASSRRASGDHEQYF.

The genes are TRBV15 and TRBJ1-2, with D perhaps matching TRBD1 (5 bases). Germline V CDR1 and CDR2: LNHNV, YYDKDF (reference sequence). The V gene lost 0 bases and the J gene lost 4 bases, with 12 bases spanning the gap. The CDR3 loop spans 15 amino acids. The CDR3 spells CATSRDRGVSYGYTF. CDR3 sequence (DNA): TGTGCCACCAGCAGAGATCGGGGGGTGTCCTATGGCTACACCTTC.

Here the CDR3 reads CASSVRSSYNSPLHF. CDR3 sequence (DNA): TGTGCCAGCAGCGTTCGGAGCTCCTATAATTCACCCCTCCACTTT. The chain recombines TRBV7-2 with TRBJ1-6; D remains unclear. Germline assignment: CDR1 SGHTA and CDR2 FQGNSA. The CDR3 consists of 15 residues. Trimming took off 5 bases at V and 0 bases at J, with 8 bases between the two ends.

The genes are TRBV18 and TRBJ1-1; 8 nucleotides match TRBD1. The CDR3 has 14 amino acids. The ends lost 1 base at V and 6 bases at J; junction bases unmatched: 4. Germline V gene lookup returns CDR1 KGHSH and CDR2 LQKENI. CDR3 region: CASSPLQGAAEAFF. CDR3 coding DNA: TGTGCCAGCTCACCACTCCAGGGGGCGGCTGAAGCTTTCTTT.

This clone occurred a few times. This sequence joins TRBV30 and TRBJ1-3; D gene unclear. V was clipped by 0 bases and J by 8 bases, with 5 bases between them. The CDR3 is 11 residues long. Germline V lookup: CDR1 GTSNPN, CDR2 SVGIG (reference sequence). As DNA, the CDR3 is TGTGCCTGGAGTGTAGAGGACACCATATATTTT. This translates into CAWSVEDTIYF. Filled out from reference TRBV30 and TRBJ1-3, the complete variable domain reads SQTIHQWPATLVQPVGSPLSLECTVEGTSNPNLYWYRQAAGRGLQLLFYSVGIGQISSEVPQNLSASRPQDRQFILSSKKLLLSDSGFYLCAWSVEDTIYFGEGSWLTVV.

Written as DNA, the CDR3 is TGCAGCGCGGATACCGGGACAATGGGCGAGCAGTACTTC. Its translation is CSADTGTMGEQYF. This sequence joins TRBV29-1 and TRBJ2-7, with D possibly matching TRBD1 (6 bases). CDR1 and CDR2 (germline): SQVTM, ANQGSEA. Trimming took off 7 bases at V and 6 bases at J, with 19 bases between the two ends. This CDR3 comprises 13 residues.

The V gene is TRBV30, the J gene TRBJ2-7, with a weak D call TRBD1 (6 bases). V dropped 5 bases and J dropped 1 base, with 6 bases sitting between them. The germline V gene has CDR1 GTSNPN and CDR2 SVGIG (reference sequence). The CDR3 is 11 residues long. In nucleotides, the CDR3 is TGTGCCTGGGGACAGTCCTACGAGCAGTACTTC. This sequence encodes CAWGQSYEQYF.

V gene TRBV7-2 combines with J gene TRBJ2-3; a possible D gene is TRBD2 (5 bases). This CDR3 is 11 amino acids long. Germline V gene lookup returns CDR1 SGHTA and CDR2 FQGNSA. V was pared by 7 bases and J by 9 bases, with 11 bases between. CDR3 region: CASTAGKTQYF. The CDR3 bases are TGTGCCAGCACGGCGGGCAAAACGCAGTATTTT.

CDR3 residues: CASSRENIVIGTRNTEAFF. The CDR3 DNA reads TGCGCCAGCAGCCGAGAGAATATTGTAATAGGGACACGGAACACTGAAGCTTTCTTT. The chain couples TRBV4-1 to TRBJ1-1; D perhaps matches TRBD1 (6 bases). Germline V gene data show CDR1 as MGHRA and CDR2 as YSYEKL. V lost 4 bases and J lost 1, with 25 bases in between. The CDR3 spans 19 residues.

The chain recombines TRBV5-1 with TRBJ2-2; 8 positions match TRBD2. The CDR3 contains 16 residues. The V segment lost 1 base and the J segment 5 bases; nucleotides outside the gene matches: 7. Germline V gene lookup returns CDR1 SGHRS and CDR2 YFSETQ. This CDR3 is CASSLNTGGRTGELFF. The CDR3 bases are TGCGCCAGCAGCTTGAATACGGGAGGGCGGACCGGGGAGCTGTTTTTT. Complete variable domain (other parts from reference TRBV5-1 and TRBJ2-2): KAGVTQTPRYLIKTRGQQVTLSCSPISGHRSVSWYQQTPGQGLQFLFEYFSETQRNKGNFPGRFSGRQFSNSRSEMNVSTLELGDSALYLCASSLNTGGRTGELFFGEGSRLTVL.

The chain uses TRBV19 and TRBJ2-5; D remains unclear. This CDR3 comprises 12 residues. Germline CDR1 and CDR2: LNHDA and SQIVND (reference sequence). Trimming removed 3 bases from V and 3 bases from J, with 5 bases in between. CDR3 protein: CASSMSEETQYF. The CDR3 DNA follows: TGTGCCAGTAGTATGAGCGAAGAGACCCAGTACTTC.

V gene TRBV30 combines with J gene TRBJ1-5; 11 nucleotides align to TRBD1. The V gene end was trimmed by 2 bases and the J gene end by 9 bases; junction bases not matched to a gene: 9. Per the germline V gene, CDR1 is GTSNPN and CDR2 is SVGIG (reference sequence). The CDR3 extends over 15 amino acids. The CDR3 spells CAWSLGTGGGWPQHF. CDR3 bases: TGTGCCTGGAGTTTGGGGACAGGGGGTGGTTGGCCCCAGCATTTT.

The chain employs TRBV7-8 and TRBJ2-3; 11 positions agree with TRBD2. V gave up 5 bases and J gave up 1 base; unmatched junction bases: 5. Looked up from germline, CDR1 is SGHVS and CDR2 is FQNEAQ. The CDR3 is 16 amino acids. This CDR3 is CASSRILAGGTDTQYF. CDR3 bases: TGTGCCAGCAGCCGAATACTAGCGGGGGGCACAGATACGCAGTATTTT. Full variable domain (outside the CDR3, taken from reference TRBV7-8 and TRBJ2-3): GAGVSQSPRYKVAKRGQDVALRCDPISGHVSLFWYQQALGQGPEFLTYFQNEAQLDKSGLPSDRFFAERPEGSVSTLKIQRTQQEDSAVYLCASSRILAGGTDTQYFGPGTRLTVL.

The chain is built from TRBV25-1 and TRBJ2-6; D is perhaps TRBD1 (5 bases). CDR3 size: 15 residues. V was cut by 5 bases and J by 1 base, with 9 bases left in between. CDR1 and CDR2 from the germline V gene are MGHDK and SYGVNS. DNA for the CDR3: TGTGCCAGCAGTCAAACAGGTTCTGGGGCCAACGTCCTGACTTTC. This gives the protein CASSQTGSGANVLTF.